The 8 T cell receptor beta chains presented below share a single source sample, sequenced in a study of cytomegalovirus exposure and HLA in healthy donors. The primer mix had 60 Vbeta and 13 Jbeta primers. Method: immunoSEQ multiplex PCR; TCRdb's copy keeps in-frame clones and lacks some. The sample carries 98,000 or so clones, approximately 80% recorded once. The specimen was PBMCs. These receptors came from a man between 60 and 70 years old in good health and CMV-seropositive.

The chain is built from TRBV11-2 and TRBJ2-7; D is ambiguous. Germline CDR1 and CDR2: SGHAT and FQNNGV. This CDR3 has 14 amino acids. Trimming pared 0 bases from V and 2 bases from J, leaving 8 bases between. CDR3 DNA: TGTGCCAGCAGCTTAGACCTTTCTCCCTACGAGCAGTACTTC. It encodes CASSLDLSPYEQYF.

This rearrangement joins TRBV6-1 to TRBJ1-5; 8 positions agree with TRBD1. Germline CDR1 reads MNHNS; CDR2 reads SASEGT. Unmatched junction bases numbered 16, after V lost 1 base and J lost 5 bases. This CDR3 has 19 amino acids. The CDR3 spells CASSEGRGQGGSFHQPQHF. Here the CDR3 DNA reads TGTGCCAGCAGTGAAGGTAGAGGACAGGGTGGATCTTTCCATCAGCCCCAGCATTTT.

J is TRBJ2-6 and V is TRBV7-3; D may be TRBD1 (6 bases). V was pared by 4 bases and J by 4 bases, with 14 bases between. The V gene's germline CDR1 is SGHTA and CDR2 FQGTGA. The CDR3 has 16 amino acids. CDR3 nucleotide sequence: TGTGCCAGCAGCTCCATGACAGGTCCCGGGGCCAACGTCCTGACTTTC. Translation: CASSSMTGPGANVLTF.

This chain connects TRBV6-6 to TRBJ1-6, with 11 bases that match TRBD1. The trim removed 6 bases at V and 4 bases at J, leaving 5 bases unmatched. The CDR3 is 16 amino acids. Germline CDR1 MNHNY, CDR2 SVGAGI (reference sequence). The DNA for the CDR3 is TGTGCCAGCAGACCGGGACAGGGGGAGTATAATTCACCCCTCCACTTT. Residues: CASRPGQGEYNSPLHF.

As concerns this clone: The same CDR3 also results from other DNA sequences found in this sample. V is TRBV19 and J is TRBJ2-5, with D perhaps TRBD1 (6 bases). V gave up 1 base and J gave up 2 bases, with 8 bases separating them. The CDR3 is 14 amino acids. Germline CDR1 is LNHDA and CDR2 is SQIVND (reference sequence). The CDR3 loop reads CASSIGTGQETQYF. CDR3 DNA sequence: TGTGCCAGTAGTATAGGTACAGGGCAAGAGACCCAGTACTTC. The full variable domain, rest sourced from reference TRBV19 and TRBJ2-5, is DGGITQSPKYLFRKEGQNVTLSCEQNLNHDAMYWYRQDPGQGLRLIYYSQIVNDFQKGDIAEGYSVSREKKESFPLTVTSAQKNPTAFYLCASSIGTGQETQYFGPGTRLLVL.

This chain joins TRBV7-2 and TRBJ1-1, with no clear D. The germline CDR1 and CDR2 sequences are SGHTA and FQGNSA. Trimming pared 5 bases from V and 5 bases from J, leaving 12 bases between. The CDR3 runs 13 residues. DNA of the CDR3: TGTGCCAGCAGCGACCGGGTGCGGACTGAAGCTTTCTTT. As protein: CASSDRVRTEAFF.

This chain uses TRBV13 with TRBJ2-7, with D possibly being TRBD2 (5 bases). V lost 0 bases, J lost 3 bases, and 12 bases lay in between. The CDR3 runs to 15 residues. The germline V gene has CDR1 PRHDT and CDR2 FYEKMQ (reference sequence). The CDR3 nucleotides read TGTGCCAGCAGCTTAGGTTATGCGAGGGACTACGAGCAGTACTTC. Translating gives CASSLGYARDYEQYF.

V gene TRBV5-6 combines with J gene TRBJ1-2; D is uncertain. The germline V gene has CDR1 SGHDT and CDR2 YYEEEE. CDR3 size: 15 residues. V gave up 4 bases and J gave up 2 bases, with 15 bases separating them. The CDR3 spells CASSPISRENYGYTF. The CDR3 DNA reads TGTGCCAGCAGCCCCATCTCCCGGGAGAACTATGGCTACACCTTC. Based on the CDR3 plus reference TRBV5-6 and TRBJ1-2, the full variable domain is DAGVTQSPTHLIKTRGQQVTLRCSPKSGHDTVSWYQQALGQGPQFIFQYYEEEERQRGNFPDRFSGHQFPNYSSELNVNALLLGDSALYLCASSPISRENYGYTFGSGTRLTVV.